This TCR beta chain was obtained from a study of neurological immune-mediated disorders (dated by TCRdb to about 2019). As for the study more broadly: Among the approximately 34 multiple sclerosis patients, relapsing-remitting MS was present in 31 and secondary progressive MS was present in 3. Using UMI-based sequencing, the study compared peripheral blood TCR-beta repertoires from patients with HTLV-I-associated myelopathy (HAM/TSP), patients with multiple sclerosis, and healthy controls. The approximately 110 TCR-beta libraries included longitudinal samples, technical triplicates and paired sorted CD4+ and CD8+ T-cell subsets alongside PBMC samples. The cohort included roughly 71 subjects: roughly 15 with HAM/TSP, around 35 with multiple sclerosis, and around 20 healthy controls. Study-wide conclusions, independent of this receptor: No association of the MS cluster with clinical or MRI features was observed, and the need for larger cohorts was stated by the authors. No identical CDR3 amino acid sequences were shared among expanded clones across subjects, suggesting private TCR-beta repertoires in all groups. TCR clonal expansion was highest in HAM/TSP patients and lowest in MS patients, with MS patients falling below even healthy controls. In phylogenetic analysis, the repertoires of 18 of 34 MS patients grouped into a cluster of related CDR3 sequences, which suggests a possible signature at the repertoire level.

cDNA synthesis used template-switch 5'RACE with a primer carrying a 10-nucleotide random unique molecular identifier tagging each TCR transcript. Every sequencing run covered 15-18 subjects and yielded more than 160 million TCR-beta sequences. Total RNA was extracted with the RNeasy kit. TCR-beta VDJ regions were amplified with primers for the TCR constant region and the 5'RACE anchor, using the KAPA Real-time Library Amplification kit. Sample indexes and Illumina adaptors were added in a first PCR, after which library yield was increased in a second PCR. After Ampure bead purification, the TCR product of roughly 650 bp was size-selected on a 2% E-gel SizeSelection system. Library quality was checked on a Bioanalyzer, concentration was measured with Qubit, and libraries were quantified with the Kapa Library Quantification kit before pooling. An Illumina HiSeq 2500 was used to sequence the libraries paired-end at 2 x 150 bp. To increase sequence diversity, roughly 24-32% phiX was spiked into each library pool. As for the authors' bioinformatics: Quality-filtered reads were processed with the UMI-based MiGEC pipeline, which removed over 75% of raw TCR sequences during error correction. IMGT germline references were used for aligning VDJ genes, and each clonotype was defined as a unique CDR3 amino acid sequence together with its V-J genes. Clonal expansion, Shannon diversity and CDR3 relatedness (CalcPairwiseDistances, ClusterSamples) were evaluated with VDJtools, and phylogenetic trees were built with CLCbio workbench. Using coefficient-of-variation modelling across technical triplicates, the study counted a clone as expanded if it had at least 8 unique UMIs. In-frame beta chains were kept once TCRdb had trimmed the public reads at Q25 with fastp and called clones with MiXCR. Rows with one shared CDR3 protein collapse into an entry with the most common genes and DNA. The V and J calls reflect TCRdb's pipeline rather than the authors' work. The sample contains about 55,000 distinct CDR3 sequences, around 4.4% of them found a single time. In total, the top ten clones hold 2.5% to 3% of the sample.

CDR1 MGHRA and CDR2 YSYEKL were looked up in the germline V gene. Its CDR3 holds 11 amino acids, cysteine through phenylalanine. The sequence is cut down to CDR3 DNA, 33 bases in frame from base 1. Deletion took 8 bases off V and 8 bases off J, with a span of 12 bases between the germline ends. For unsorted PBMC libraries, 2 million PBMCs were used after storage in RNAlater at -80 degrees C until RNA extraction. The multiple sclerosis patients were enrolled in a US clinical protocol that evaluated disease progression with magnetic resonance imaging. PBMCs were separated from peripheral blood using Ficoll-Hypaque density gradient centrifugation and then cryopreserved in liquid nitrogen. This clonotype was recorded at least ten times. What this receptor recognizes is not known. Qualities for individual bases were not recorded, and no much larger clone is one base off.

The sequence came from a man in his forties or fifties with multiple sclerosis. The sequenced sample was PBMCs. The receptor chain draws on TRBV4-1 and TRBJ1-2; TRBD1 is a weak D gene call, 5 bases matching. For the CDR3, the sequence is CASGRGRGYTF. The nucleotide sequence is given as TGCGCCAGCGGTAGGGGCCGGGGCTACACCTTC.